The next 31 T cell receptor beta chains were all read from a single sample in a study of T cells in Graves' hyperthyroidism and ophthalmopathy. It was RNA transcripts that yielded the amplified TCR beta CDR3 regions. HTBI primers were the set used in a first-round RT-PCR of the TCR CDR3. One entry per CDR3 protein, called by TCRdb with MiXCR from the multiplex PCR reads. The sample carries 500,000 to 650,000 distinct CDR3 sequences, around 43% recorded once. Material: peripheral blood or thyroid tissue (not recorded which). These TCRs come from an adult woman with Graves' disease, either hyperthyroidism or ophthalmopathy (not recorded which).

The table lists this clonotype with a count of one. As DNA, the CDR3 is TGCAGCGTGGGTCGGCAGGGTTCAGACGAGCAGTACTTC. It translates to CSVGRQGSDEQYF. The chain is built from TRBV29-1 and TRBJ2-7; a weak D match, TRBD1 (5 bases). In germline, CDR1 is SQVTM, CDR2 ANQGSEA. Trimming took 6 bases from V and 5 from J, leaving 17 bases between them. The CDR3 length is 13 residues.

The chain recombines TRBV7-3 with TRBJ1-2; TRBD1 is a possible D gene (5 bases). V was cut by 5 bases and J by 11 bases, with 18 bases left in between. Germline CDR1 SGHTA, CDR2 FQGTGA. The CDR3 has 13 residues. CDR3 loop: CASSLYPGGRYTF. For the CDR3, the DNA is TGTGCCAGCAGCCTATACCCGGGGGGACGGTACACCTTC.

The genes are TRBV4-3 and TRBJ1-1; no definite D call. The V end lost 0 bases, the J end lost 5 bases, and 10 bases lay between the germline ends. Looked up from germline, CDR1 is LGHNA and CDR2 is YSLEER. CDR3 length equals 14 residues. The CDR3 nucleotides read TGCGCCAGCAGCCAAGAGGGTATCGGGACTGAAGCTTTCTTT. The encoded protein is CASSQEGIGTEAFF.

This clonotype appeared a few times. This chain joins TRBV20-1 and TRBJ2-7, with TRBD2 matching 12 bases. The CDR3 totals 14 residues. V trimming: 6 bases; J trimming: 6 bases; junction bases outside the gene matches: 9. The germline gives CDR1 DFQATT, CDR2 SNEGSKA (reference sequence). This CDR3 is CSAASSGRGGEQYF. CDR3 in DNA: TGCAGTGCGGCCTCTAGCGGGAGGGGAGGCGAGCAGTACTTC.

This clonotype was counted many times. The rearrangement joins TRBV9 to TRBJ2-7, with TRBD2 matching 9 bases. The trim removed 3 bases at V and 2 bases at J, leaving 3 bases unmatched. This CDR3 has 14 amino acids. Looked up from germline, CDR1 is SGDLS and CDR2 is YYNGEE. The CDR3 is CASSDSGSTYEQYF. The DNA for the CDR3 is TGTGCCAGCAGCGATAGCGGGAGTACCTACGAGCAGTACTTC.

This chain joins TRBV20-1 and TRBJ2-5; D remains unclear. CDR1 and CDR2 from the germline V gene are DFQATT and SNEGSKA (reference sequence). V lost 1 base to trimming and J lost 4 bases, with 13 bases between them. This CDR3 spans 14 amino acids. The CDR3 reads CSARVSIRTETQYF. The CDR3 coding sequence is TGCAGTGCTAGAGTCTCGATAAGGACAGAGACCCAGTACTTC.

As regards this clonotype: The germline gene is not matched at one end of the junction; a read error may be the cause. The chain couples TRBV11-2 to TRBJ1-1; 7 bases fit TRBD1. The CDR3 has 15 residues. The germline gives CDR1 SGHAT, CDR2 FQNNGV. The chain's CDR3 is CAGSQLRGPNTEAFF. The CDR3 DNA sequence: TGTGCCGGCAGCCAACTGAGGGGGCCGAACACTGAAGCTTTCTTT.

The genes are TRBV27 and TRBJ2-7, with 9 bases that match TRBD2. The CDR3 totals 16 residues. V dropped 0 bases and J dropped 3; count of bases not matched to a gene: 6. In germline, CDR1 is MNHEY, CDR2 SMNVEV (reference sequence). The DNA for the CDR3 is TGTGCCAGCAGTTTATCGGGGATAGCGGGAGTCTACGAGCAGTACTTC. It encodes CASSLSGIAGVYEQYF.

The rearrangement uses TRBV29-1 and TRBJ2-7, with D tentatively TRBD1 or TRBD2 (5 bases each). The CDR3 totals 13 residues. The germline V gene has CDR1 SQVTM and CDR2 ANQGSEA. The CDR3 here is CSWLGASGYEQYF. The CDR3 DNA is TGCAGTTGGCTCGGGGCTTCGGGCTACGAGCAGTACTTC.

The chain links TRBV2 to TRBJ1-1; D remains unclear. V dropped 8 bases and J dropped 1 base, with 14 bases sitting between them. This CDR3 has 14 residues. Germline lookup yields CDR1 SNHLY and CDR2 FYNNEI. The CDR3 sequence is CASRGRDSNTEAFF. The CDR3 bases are TGTGCCAGCCGTGGAAGAGACTCGAACACTGAAGCTTTCTTT.

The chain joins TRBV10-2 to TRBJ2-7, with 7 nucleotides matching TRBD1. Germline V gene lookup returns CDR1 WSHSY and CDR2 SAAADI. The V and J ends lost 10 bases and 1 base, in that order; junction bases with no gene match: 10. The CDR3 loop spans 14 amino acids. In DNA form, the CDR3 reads TGCGCCACCCGAGAGGGGACAGAATCCTACGAGCAGTACTTC. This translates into CATREGTESYEQYF.

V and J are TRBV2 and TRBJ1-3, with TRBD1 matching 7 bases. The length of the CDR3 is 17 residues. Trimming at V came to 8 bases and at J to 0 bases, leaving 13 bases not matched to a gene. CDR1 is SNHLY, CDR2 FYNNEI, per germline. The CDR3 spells CASGHTRDSLSGNTIYF. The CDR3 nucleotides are TGTGCCAGCGGGCACACCCGGGACAGCCTCTCTGGAAACACCATATATTTT.

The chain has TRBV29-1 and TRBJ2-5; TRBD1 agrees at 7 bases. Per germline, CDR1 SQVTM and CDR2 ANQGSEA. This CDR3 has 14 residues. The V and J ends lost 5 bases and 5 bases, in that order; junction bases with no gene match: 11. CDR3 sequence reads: CSVTTGPGRETQYF. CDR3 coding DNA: TGCAGCGTTACGACAGGGCCGGGCCGGGAGACCCAGTACTTC.

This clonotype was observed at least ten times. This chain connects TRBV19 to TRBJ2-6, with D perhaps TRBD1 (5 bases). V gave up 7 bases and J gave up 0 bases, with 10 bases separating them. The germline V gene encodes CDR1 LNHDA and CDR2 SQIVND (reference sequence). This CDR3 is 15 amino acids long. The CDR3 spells CASTLRGSGANVLTF. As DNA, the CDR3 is TGTGCCAGTACCCTAAGGGGCTCTGGGGCCAACGTCCTGACTTTC.

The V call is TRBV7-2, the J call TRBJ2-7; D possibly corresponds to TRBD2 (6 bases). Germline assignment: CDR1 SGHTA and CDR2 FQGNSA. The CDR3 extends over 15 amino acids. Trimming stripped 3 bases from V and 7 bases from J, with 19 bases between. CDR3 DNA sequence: TGTGCCAGCAGCTTTACCAGCGGGTTTAACAATGAGCAGTACTTC. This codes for CASSFTSGFNNEQYF.

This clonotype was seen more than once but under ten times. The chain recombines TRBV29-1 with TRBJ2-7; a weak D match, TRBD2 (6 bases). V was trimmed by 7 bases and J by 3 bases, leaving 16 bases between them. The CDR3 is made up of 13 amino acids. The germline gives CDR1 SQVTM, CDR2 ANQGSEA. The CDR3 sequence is CSAQVASDYEQYF. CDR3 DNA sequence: TGCAGCGCCCAGGTGGCTAGCGACTACGAGCAGTACTTC.

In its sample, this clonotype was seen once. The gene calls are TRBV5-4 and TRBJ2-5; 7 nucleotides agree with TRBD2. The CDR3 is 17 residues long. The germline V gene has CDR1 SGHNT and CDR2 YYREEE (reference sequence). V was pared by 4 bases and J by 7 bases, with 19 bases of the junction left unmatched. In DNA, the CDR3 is TGTGCCAGCAGCCAAGCCCCAGGAAGCGGGGCCGCCACGACCCAGTACTTC. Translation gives CASSQAPGSGAATTQYF.

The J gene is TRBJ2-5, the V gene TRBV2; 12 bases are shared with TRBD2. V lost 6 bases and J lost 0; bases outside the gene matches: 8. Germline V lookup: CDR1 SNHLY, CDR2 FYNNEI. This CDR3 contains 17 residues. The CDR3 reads CASSSVGLAGNQETQYF. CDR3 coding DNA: TGTGCCAGCAGCTCCGTCGGACTAGCGGGGAACCAAGAGACCCAGTACTTC. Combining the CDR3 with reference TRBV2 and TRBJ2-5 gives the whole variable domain EPEVTQTPSHQVTQMGQEVILRCVPISNHLYFYWYRQILGQKVEFLVSFYNNEISEKSEIFDDQFSVERPDGSNFTLKIRSTKLEDSAMYFCASSSVGLAGNQETQYFGPGTRLLVL.

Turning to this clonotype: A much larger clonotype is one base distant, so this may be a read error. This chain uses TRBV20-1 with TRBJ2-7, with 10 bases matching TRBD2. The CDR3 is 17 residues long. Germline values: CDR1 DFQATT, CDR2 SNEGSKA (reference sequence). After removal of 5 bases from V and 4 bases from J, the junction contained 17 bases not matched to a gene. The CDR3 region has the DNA TGCAGTGCTCCCCTGGGACCAGCGGGAGGGTTAGGGTACGAGCAGTACTTC. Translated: CSAPLGPAGGLGYEQYF.

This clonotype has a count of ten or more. CDR3 nucleotides: TGCGCCAGCAGCCAAGAGGCAGGTGAAAAACTGTTTTTT. Translation gives CASSQEAGEKLFF. The chain employs TRBV4-1 and TRBJ1-4, with D hard to call. The CDR3 sequence is 13 residues long. CDR1 and CDR2 (germline): MGHRA, YSYEKL. Trimming took 0 bases from V and 7 from J, leaving 6 bases between them.

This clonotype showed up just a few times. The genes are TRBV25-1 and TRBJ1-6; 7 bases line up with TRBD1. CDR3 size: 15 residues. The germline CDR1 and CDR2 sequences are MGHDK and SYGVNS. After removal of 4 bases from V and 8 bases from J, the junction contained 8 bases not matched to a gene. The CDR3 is CASSAQDRADSPLHF. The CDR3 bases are TGTGCCAGCAGTGCCCAAGACAGGGCTGATTCACCCCTCCACTTT.

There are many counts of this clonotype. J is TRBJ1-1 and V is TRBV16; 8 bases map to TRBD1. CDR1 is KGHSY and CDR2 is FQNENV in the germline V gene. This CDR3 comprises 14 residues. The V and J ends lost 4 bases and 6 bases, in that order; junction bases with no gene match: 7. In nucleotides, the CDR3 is TGTGCCAGCAGCCGCAGACAGGGGACCTCTGAAGCTTTCTTT. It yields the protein CASSRRQGTSEAFF.

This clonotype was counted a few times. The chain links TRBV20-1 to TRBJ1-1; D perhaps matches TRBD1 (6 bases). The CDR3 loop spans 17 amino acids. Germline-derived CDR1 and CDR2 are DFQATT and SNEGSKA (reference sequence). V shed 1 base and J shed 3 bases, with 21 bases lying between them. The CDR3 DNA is TGCAGTGCTAGAGCCTCCGGGGCAGGGGCTAGTTACACTGAAGCTTTCTTT. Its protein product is CSARASGAGASYTEAFF.

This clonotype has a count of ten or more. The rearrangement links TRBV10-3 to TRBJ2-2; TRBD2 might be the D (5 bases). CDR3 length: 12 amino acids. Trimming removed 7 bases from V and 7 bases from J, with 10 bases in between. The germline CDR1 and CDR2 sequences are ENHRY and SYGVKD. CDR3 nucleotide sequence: TGTGCCATCAAGTCGGGGAGCGGGGAGCTGTTTTTT. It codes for CAIKSGSGELFF.

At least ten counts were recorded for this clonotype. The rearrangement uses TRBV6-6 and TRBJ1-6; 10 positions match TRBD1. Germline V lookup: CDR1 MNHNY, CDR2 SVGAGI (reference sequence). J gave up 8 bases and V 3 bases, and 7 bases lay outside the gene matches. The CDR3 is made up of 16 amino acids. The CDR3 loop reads CASSYLGDRGDSPLHF. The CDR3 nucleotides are TGTGCCAGCAGTTATCTCGGGGACAGGGGTGATTCACCCCTCCACTTT.

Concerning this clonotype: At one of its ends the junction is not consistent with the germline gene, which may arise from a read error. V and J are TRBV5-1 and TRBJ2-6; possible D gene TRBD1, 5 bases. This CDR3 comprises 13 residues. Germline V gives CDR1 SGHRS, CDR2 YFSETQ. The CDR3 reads CASSPHGASVLTF. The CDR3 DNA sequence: TGCGCCAGCAGCCCCCATGGGGCCAGCGTCCTGACTTTC.

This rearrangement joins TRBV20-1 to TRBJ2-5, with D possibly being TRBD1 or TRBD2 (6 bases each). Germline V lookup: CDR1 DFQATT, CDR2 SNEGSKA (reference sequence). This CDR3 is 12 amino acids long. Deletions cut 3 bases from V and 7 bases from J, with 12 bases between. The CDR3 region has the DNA TGCAGTGCTAGGGGGGGCGCAGGGACCCAGTACTTC. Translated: CSARGGAGTQYF.

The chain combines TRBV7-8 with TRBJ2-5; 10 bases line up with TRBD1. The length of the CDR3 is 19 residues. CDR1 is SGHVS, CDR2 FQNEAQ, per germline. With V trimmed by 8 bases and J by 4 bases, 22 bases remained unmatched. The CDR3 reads CASSHRDRGLAGGGETQYF. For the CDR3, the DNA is TGTGCCAGCTCCCACCGGGACAGGGGCCTTGCGGGAGGAGGAGAGACCCAGTACTTC.

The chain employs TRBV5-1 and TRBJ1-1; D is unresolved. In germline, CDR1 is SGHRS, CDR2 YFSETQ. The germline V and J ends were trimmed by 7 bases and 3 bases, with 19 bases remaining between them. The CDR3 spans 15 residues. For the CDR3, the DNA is TGCGCCAGCGGAGACGGGGAGAGTCCCTACACTGAAGCTTTCTTT. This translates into CASGDGESPYTEAFF.

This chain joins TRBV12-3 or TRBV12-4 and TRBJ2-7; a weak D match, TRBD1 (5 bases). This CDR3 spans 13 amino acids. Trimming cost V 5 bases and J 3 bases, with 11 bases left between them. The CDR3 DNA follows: TGTGCCAGCAGTCATAATCAGGGCTACGAGCAGTACTTC. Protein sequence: CASSHNQGYEQYF.

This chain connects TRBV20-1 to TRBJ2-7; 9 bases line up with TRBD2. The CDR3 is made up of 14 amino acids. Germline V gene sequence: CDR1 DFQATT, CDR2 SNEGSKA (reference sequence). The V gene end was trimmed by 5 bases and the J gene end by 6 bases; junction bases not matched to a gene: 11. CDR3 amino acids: CSAWSGRLSSEQYF. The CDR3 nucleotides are TGCAGTGCTTGGAGCGGGAGGCTCTCGAGCGAGCAGTACTTC.